This is a list of T cell receptor beta chains from one sample in a study of OX40 agonist ivuxolimab in advanced cancers. TCRdb's copy holds only in-frame clones and misses some; the assay was immunoSEQ multiplex PCR. The sample includes tens of thousands of clones, about 83% of them seen just once. The input for sequencing was CD4+ or CD8+ T cells sorted from blood, taken in a trial of the OX40 agonist ivuxolimab. The receptors derive from an adult with an advanced solid tumor such as melanoma, head and neck, liver or kidney cancer. Each CDR3 is given with its conserved first and last residue. The order of the fields is D gene, clone size, J gene, CDR3 length, V gene, CDR3 protein, CDR3 DNA. The D gene is left open where the match is weak. Size values are once, few and many counts, or a class for expanded clones, and some rows have none.

NA | once | TRBJ1-5 | 15 | TRBV2 | CASSDRGGGNQPQHF | TGTGCCAGCAGTGACAGGGGTGGAGGCAATCAGCCCCAGCATTTT
NA | NA | TRBJ2-3 | 14 | TRBV2 | CASSGSSVAGTQYF | TGTGCCAGCAGTGGCTCCTCGGTGGCGGGTACGCAGTATTTT
TRBD1 | few | TRBJ2-7 | 15 | TRBV18 | CASSPPATGTYEQYF | TGTGCCAGCTCACCGCCCGCGACAGGGACCTACGAGCAGTACTTC
TRBD2 | NA | TRBJ2-3 | 15 | TRBV7-9 | CASSPGGGRPDTQYF | TGTGCCAGCAGCCCCGGGGGCGGGAGGCCAGATACGCAGTATTTT
TRBD2 | NA | TRBJ2-1 | 14 | TRBV7-9 | CASSPGLAYPEQFF | TGTGCCAGCAGCCCCGGACTAGCCTATCCAGAGCAGTTCTTC
NA | NA | TRBJ2-7 | 11 | TRBV20-1 | CSASSSVGSNF | TGCAGTGCTAGTTCGTCTGTTGGTAGTAACTTC
TRBD1 | NA | TRBJ2-1 | 16 | TRBV2 | CAIHQATGGSYNEQFF | TGTGCCATCCACCAGGCGACAGGGGGCTCCTACAATGAGCAGTTCTTC
TRBD2 | few | TRBJ2-3 | 15 | TRBV5-1 | CASSLSGRATDTQYF | TGCGCCAGCAGCCTTAGCGGGAGGGCCACAGATACGCAGTATTTT
TRBD1 | NA | TRBJ2-7 | 12 | TRBV29-1 | CSVEGQGYEQYF | TGCAGCGTTGAGGGACAGGGTTACGAGCAGTACTTC
TRBD1 | NA | TRBJ1-2 | 15 | TRBV6-5 | CASSYSIDRAYGYTF | TGTGCCAGCAGTTACTCGATCGACAGGGCCTATGGCTACACCTTC
NA | NA | TRBJ1-5 | 14 | TRBV28 | CASSSAGGNQPQHF | TGTGCCAGCAGTTCGGCAGGGGGCAATCAGCCCCAGCATTTT
TRBD2 | NA | TRBJ2-7 | 13 | TRBV6-1 | CAAASGGAYEQYF | TGTGCCGCCGCCAGCGGGGGGGCCTACGAGCAGTACTTC
NA | NA | TRBJ1-2 | 11 | TRBV6-5 | CASSLAYGYTF | TGTGCCAGCAGTTTAGCCTATGGCTACACCTTC
NA | NA | TRBJ1-3 | 13 | TRBV9 | CASSVDSGNTIYF | TGTGCCAGCAGCGTAGATTCTGGAAACACCATATATTTT
NA | NA | TRBJ1-4 | 13 | TRBV7-6 | CASSPYVGEKLFF | TGTGCCAGCAGCCCCTACGTAGGAGAAAAACTGTTTTTT
TRBD1 | NA | TRBJ2-7 | 13 | TRBV10-2 | CASRGQGVGLQYF | TGCGCCAGTCGCGGACAGGGTGTGGGATTACAGTACTTC
TRBD1 | NA | TRBJ2-1 | 14 | TRBV9 | CASSVASRDREQFF | TGTGCCAGCAGCGTAGCTTCCAGGGACAGGGAGCAGTTCTTC
TRBD1 | NA | TRBJ1-1 | 16 | TRBV7-2 | CASSLANQGAAKYDFF | TGTGCCAGCAGCTTAGCAAACCAGGGGGCCGCCAAGTATGATTTCTTT
NA | NA | TRBJ1-1 | 13 | TRBV6-5 | CASSNPRGTEAFF | TGTGCCAGCAGCAACCCCAGGGGCACTGAAGCTTTCTTT
NA | once | TRBJ2-1 | 14 | TRBV7-9 | CASSPGSSYNEQFF | TGTGCCAGCAGCCCAGGGAGTTCCTACAATGAGCAGTTCTTC
TRBD2 | NA | TRBJ2-1 | 18 | TRBV28 | CASSLFFGGRRQHNEQFF | TGTGCCAGCAGTTTGTTCTTTGGCGGGAGGAGGCAACACAATGAGCAGTTCTTC
TRBD1 | NA | TRBJ2-4 | 14 | TRBV19 | CASRDSLAKNIQYF | TGTGCCAGCAGGGACAGTCTAGCCAAAAACATTCAGTACTTC